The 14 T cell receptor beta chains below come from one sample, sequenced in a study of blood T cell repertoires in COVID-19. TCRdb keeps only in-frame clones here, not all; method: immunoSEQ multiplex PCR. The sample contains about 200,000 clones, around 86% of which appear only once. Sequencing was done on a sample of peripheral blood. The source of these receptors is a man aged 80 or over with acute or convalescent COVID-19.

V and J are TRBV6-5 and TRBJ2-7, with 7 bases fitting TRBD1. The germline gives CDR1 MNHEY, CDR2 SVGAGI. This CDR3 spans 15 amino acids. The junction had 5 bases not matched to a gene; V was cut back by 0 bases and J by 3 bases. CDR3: CASSYSRGLNYEQYF. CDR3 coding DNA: TGTGCCAGCAGTTACTCCAGGGGGTTAAACTACGAGCAGTACTTC.

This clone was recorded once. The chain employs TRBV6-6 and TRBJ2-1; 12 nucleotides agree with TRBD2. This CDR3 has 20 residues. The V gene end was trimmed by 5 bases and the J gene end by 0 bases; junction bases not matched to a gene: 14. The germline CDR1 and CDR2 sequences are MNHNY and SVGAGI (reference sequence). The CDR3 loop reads CASSRKGTSGYTGSYNEQFF. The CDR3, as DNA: TGTGCCAGCAGTCGAAAGGGGACTAGCGGGTACACAGGCTCCTACAATGAGCAGTTCTTC.

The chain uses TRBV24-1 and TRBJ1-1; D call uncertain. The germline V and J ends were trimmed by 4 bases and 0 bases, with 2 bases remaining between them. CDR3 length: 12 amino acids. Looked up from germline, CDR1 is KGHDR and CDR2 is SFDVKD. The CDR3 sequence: CATSDVNTEAFF. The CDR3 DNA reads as TGTGCCACCAGTGACGTGAACACTGAAGCTTTCTTT.

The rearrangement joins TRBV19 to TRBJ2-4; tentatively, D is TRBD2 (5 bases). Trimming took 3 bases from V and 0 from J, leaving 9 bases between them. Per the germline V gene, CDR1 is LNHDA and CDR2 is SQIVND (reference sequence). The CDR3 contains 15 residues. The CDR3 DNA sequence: TGTGCCAGTAGTATCGGGGAAATAGCCAAAAACATTCAGTACTTC. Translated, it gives CASSIGEIAKNIQYF.

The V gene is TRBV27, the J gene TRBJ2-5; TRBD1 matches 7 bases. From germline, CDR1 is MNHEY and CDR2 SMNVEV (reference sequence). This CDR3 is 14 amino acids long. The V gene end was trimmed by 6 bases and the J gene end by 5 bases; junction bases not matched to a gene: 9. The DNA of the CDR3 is TGTGCCAGCAGGCCACAGGGGTGGGTGGAGACCCAGTACTTC. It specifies CASRPQGWVETQYF.

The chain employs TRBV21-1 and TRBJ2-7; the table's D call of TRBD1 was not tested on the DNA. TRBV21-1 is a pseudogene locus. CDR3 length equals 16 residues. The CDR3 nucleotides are TGTGCCAGCAGCACTTGGACAGGGAAAGGCTCCTACGAGCAGTACGTC. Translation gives CASSTWTGKGSYEQYV.

This chain's CDR3 is CASSLTGQGWSEQYV. The DNA for the CDR3 is TGTGCCAGCAGCTTAACGGGACAGGGATGGTCCGAGCAGTACGTC. The rearrangement uses TRBV7-2 and TRBJ2-7; TRBD1 aligns across 9 bases. V was clipped by 2 bases and J by 6 bases; unmatched bases: 8. Germline lookup yields CDR1 SGHTA and CDR2 FQGNSA. The CDR3 spans 15 residues.

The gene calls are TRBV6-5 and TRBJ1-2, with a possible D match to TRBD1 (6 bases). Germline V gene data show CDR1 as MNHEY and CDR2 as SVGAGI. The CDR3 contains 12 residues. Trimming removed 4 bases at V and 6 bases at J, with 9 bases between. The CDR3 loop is CASSSTGNGYTF. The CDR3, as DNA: TGTGCCAGCAGTTCAACAGGGAATGGCTACACCTTC.

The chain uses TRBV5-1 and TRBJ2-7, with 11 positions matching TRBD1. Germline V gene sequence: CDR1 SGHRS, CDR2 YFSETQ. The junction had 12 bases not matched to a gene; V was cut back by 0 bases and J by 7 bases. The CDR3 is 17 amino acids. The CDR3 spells CASSLGPMGQGVGEQYF. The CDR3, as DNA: TGCGCCAGCAGCTTGGGACCTATGGGACAGGGGGTCGGAGAGCAGTACTTC.

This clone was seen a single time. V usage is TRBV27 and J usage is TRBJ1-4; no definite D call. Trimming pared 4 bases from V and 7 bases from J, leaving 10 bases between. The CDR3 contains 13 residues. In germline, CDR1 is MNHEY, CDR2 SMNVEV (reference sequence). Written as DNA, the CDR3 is TGTGCCAGCAGTTCGCGGGAAGGTGAAAAACTGTTTTTT. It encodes CASSSREGEKLFF.

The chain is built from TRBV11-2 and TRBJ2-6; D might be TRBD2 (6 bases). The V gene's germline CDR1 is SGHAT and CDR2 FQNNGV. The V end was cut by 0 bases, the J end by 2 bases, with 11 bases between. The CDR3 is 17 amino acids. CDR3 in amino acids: CASSLDRGGAGANVLTF. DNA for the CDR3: TGTGCCAGCAGCTTAGATCGTGGCGGGGCTGGGGCCAACGTCCTGACTTTC.

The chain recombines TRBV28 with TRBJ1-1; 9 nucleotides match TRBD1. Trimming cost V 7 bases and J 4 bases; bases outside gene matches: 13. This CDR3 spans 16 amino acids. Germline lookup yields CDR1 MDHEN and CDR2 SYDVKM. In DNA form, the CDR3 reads TGTGCCAGCACCCCGGACAGGGGTCTTACCGTCACTGAAGCTTTCTTT. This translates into CASTPDRGLTVTEAFF.

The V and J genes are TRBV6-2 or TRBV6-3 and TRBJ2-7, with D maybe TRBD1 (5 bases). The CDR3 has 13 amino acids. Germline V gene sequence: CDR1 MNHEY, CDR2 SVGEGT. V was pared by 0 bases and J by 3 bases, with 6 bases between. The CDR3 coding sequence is TGTGCCAGCAGTTACTCCAGGGTCTACGAGCAGTACGTC. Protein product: CASSYSRVYEQYV.

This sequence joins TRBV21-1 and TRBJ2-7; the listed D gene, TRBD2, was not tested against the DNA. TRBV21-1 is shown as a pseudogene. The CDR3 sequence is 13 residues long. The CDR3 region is CASAYTGSYEQYV. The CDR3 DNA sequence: TGTGCCAGCGCCTATACCGGGTCCTACGAGCAGTACGTC.